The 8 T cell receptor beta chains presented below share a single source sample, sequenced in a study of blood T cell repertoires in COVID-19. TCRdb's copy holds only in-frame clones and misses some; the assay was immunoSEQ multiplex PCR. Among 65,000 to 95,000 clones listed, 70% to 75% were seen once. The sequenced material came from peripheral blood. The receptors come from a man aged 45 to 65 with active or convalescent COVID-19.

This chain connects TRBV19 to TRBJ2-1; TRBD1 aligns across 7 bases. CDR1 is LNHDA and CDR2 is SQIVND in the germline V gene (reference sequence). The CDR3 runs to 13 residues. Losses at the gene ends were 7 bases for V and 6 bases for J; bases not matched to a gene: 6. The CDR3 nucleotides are TGTGCCAGTACCGCAGGGGGACGCAATGAGCAGTTCTTC. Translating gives CASTAGGRNEQFF.

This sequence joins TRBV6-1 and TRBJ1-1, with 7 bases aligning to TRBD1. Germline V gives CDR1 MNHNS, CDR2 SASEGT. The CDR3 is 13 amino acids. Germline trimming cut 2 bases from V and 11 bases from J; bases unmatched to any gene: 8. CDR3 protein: CASSESRGKGAFF. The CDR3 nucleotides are TGTGCCAGCAGTGAAAGCAGGGGGAAGGGCGCTTTCTTT.

CDR3 region: CASSFSRVGYEQYF. DNA of the CDR3: TGTGCCAGCAGCTTTAGCAGGGTTGGGTACGAGCAGTACTTC. This chain links TRBV11-2 with TRBJ2-7, with D possibly TRBD1 on 5 matching bases. CDR1 and CDR2 (germline): SGHAT, FQNNGV. The CDR3 consists of 14 residues. V lost 3 bases, J lost 4 bases, and 13 bases lay in between.

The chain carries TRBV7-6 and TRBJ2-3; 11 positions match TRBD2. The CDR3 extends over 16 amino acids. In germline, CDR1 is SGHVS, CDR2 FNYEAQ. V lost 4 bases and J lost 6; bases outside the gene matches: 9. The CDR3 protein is CASSSLTSGASDTQYF. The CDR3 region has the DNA TGTGCCAGCAGCTCGTTGACTAGCGGGGCATCTGATACGCAGTATTTT.

The CDR3 spells CASSAPSGGNEKLFF. The CDR3 bases are TGTGCCAGCAGCGCGCCCTCGGGGGGTAATGAAAAACTGTTTTTT. V and J are TRBV5-4 and TRBJ1-4; tentatively, D is TRBD1 (5 bases). The V end lost 4 bases, the J end lost 4 bases, and 14 bases lay between the germline ends. From germline, CDR1 is SGHNT and CDR2 YYREEE (reference sequence). CDR3 length: 15 residues.

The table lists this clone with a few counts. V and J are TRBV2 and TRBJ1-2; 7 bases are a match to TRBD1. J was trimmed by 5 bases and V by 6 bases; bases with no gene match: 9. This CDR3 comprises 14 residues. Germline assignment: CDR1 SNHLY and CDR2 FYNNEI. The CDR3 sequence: CASRRWTGEYGYTF. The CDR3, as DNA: TGTGCCAGCAGGCGCTGGACAGGCGAATATGGCTACACCTTC.

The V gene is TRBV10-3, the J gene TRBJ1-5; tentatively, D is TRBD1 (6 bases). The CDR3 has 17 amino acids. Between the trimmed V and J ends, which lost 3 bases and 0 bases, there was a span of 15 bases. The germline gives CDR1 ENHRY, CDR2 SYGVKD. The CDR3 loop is CAISDPTGTYSNQPQHF. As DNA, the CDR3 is TGTGCCATCAGTGACCCGACAGGTACCTATAGCAATCAGCCCCAGCATTTT.

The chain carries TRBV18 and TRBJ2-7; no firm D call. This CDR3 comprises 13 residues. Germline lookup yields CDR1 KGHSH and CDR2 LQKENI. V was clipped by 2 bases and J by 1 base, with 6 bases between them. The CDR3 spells CASSPLASYEQYF. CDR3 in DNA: TGTGCCAGCTCACCATTAGCATCCTACGAGCAGTACTTC. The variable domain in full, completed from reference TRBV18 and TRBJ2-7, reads NAGVMQNPRHLVRRRGQEARLRCSPMKGHSHVYWYRQLPEEGLKFMVYLQKENIIDESGMPKERFSAEFPKEGPSILRIQQVVRGDSAAYFCASSPLASYEQYFGPGTRLTVT.